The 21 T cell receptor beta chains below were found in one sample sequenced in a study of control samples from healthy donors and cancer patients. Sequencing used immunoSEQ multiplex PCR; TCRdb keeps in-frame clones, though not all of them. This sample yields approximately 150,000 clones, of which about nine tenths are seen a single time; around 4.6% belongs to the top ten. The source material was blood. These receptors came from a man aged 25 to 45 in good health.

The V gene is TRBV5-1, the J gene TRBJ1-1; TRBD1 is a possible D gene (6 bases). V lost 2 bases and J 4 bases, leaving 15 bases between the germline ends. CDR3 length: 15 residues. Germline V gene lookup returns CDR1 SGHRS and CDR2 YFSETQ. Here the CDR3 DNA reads TGCGCCAGCAGCTTTAATGGGGGCCCTTTCACTGAAGCTTTCTTT. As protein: CASSFNGGPFTEAFF.

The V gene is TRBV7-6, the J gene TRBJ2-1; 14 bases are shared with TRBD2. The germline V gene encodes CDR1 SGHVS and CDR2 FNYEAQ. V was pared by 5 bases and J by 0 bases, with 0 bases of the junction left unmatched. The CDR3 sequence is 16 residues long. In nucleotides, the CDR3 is TGTGCCAGCAGCGGGACTAGCGGGAGCTCCTACAATGAGCAGTTCTTC. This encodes CASSGTSGSSYNEQFF.

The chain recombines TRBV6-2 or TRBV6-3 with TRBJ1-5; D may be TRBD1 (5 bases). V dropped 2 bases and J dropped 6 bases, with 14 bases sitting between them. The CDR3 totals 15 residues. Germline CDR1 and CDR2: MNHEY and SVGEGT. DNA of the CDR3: TGTGCCAGCAGTTACGTCCAGGGTGTAGGTCAGCCCCAGCATTTT. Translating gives CASSYVQGVGQPQHF.

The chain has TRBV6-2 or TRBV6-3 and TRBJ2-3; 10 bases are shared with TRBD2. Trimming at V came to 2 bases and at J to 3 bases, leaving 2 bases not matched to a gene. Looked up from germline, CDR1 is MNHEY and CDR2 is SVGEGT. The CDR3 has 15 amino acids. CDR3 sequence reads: CASSYGTSVTDTQYF. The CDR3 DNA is TGTGCCAGCAGTTACGGGACTAGCGTAACAGATACGCAGTATTTT.

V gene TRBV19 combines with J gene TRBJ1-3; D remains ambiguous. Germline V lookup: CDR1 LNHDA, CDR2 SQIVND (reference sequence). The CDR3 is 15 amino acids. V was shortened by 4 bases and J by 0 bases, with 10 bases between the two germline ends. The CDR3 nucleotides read TGTGCCAGTAGTAGGGCCGCCGTCTCTGGAAACACCATATATTTT. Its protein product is CASSRAAVSGNTIYF.

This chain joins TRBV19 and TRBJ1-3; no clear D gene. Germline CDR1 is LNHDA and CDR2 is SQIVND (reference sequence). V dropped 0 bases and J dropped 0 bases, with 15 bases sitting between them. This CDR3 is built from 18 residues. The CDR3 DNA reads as TGTGCCAGTAGTATAGACGGTCCGGGAATCAACTCTGGAAACACCATATATTTT. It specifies CASSIDGPGINSGNTIYF.

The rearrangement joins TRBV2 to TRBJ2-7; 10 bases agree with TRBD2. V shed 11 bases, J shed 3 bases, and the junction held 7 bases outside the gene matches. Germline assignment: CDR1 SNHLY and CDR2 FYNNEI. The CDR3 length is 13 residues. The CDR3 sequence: CAARLAGVYEQYF. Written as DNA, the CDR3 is TGTGCCGCCAGGCTAGCGGGAGTCTACGAGCAGTACTTC.

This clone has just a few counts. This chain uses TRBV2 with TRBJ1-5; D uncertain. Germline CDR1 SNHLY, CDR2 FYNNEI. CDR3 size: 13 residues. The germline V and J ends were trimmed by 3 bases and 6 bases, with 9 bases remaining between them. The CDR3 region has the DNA TGTGCCAGCAGTGAGCACAGCCGTCAGCCCCAGCATTTT. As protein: CASSEHSRQPQHF.

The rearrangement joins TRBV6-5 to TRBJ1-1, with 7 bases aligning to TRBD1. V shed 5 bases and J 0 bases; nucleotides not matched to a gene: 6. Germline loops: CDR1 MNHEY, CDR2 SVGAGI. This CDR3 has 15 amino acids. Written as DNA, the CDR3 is TGTGCCAGCAGTCAACAGGGGTTGGTGAACACTGAAGCTTTCTTT. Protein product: CASSQQGLVNTEAFF.

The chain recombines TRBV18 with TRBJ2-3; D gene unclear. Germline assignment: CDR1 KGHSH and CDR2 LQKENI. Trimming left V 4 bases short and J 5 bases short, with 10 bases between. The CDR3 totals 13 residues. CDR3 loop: CASSLLREDTQYF. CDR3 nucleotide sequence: TGTGCCAGCTCACTACTAAGAGAAGATACGCAGTATTTT.

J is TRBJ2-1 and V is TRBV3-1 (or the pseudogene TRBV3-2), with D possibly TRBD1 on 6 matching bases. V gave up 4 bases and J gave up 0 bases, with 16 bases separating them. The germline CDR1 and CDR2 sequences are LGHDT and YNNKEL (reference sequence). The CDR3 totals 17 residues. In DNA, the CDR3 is TGTGCCAGCAGCCCCCGACCCGGGACAAACTCCTACAATGAGCAGTTCTTC. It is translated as CASSPRPGTNSYNEQFF.

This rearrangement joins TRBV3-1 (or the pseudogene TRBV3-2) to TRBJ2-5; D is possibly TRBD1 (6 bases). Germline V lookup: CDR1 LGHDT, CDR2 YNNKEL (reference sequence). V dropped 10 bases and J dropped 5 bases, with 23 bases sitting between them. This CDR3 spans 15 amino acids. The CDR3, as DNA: TGTGCCACCCACCCGATCGTAACAGGGCCCGAGACCCAGTACTTC. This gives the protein CATHPIVTGPETQYF.

This CDR3 reads CASSLDRTYEQYF. Here the CDR3 DNA reads TGTGCCAGCAGCCTAGACAGAACCTACGAGCAGTACTTC. The chain is built from TRBV6-5 and TRBJ2-7, with D possibly being TRBD1 (5 bases). From germline, CDR1 is MNHEY and CDR2 SVGAGI. The CDR3 length is 13 residues. The ends were cut back, 6 bases at V and 2 bases at J, with 11 bases in the middle.

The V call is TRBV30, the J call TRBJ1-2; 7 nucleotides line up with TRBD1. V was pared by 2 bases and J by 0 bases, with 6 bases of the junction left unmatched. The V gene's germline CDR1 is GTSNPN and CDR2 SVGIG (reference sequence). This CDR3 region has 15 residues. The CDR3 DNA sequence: TGTGCCTGGAGTCATGGGGACAGATCTAACTATGGCTACACCTTC. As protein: CAWSHGDRSNYGYTF.

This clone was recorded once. CDR3 in amino acids: CASSISGGSYNEQFF. The CDR3 bases are TGTGCCAGTAGTATTTCAGGGGGCTCCTACAATGAGCAGTTCTTC. The chain links TRBV19 to TRBJ2-1; 7 bases match TRBD1. Per germline, CDR1 LNHDA and CDR2 SQIVND (reference sequence). J lost 0 bases, V lost 3 bases, and 2 bases had no gene match. This CDR3 region has 15 residues.

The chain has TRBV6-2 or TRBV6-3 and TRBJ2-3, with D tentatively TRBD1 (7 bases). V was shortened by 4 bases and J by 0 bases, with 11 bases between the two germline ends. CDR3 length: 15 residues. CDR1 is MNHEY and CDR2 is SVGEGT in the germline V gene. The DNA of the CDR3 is TGTGCCAGCAGTTTCAGGGGGACTAGCACAGATACGCAGTATTTT. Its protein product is CASSFRGTSTDTQYF.

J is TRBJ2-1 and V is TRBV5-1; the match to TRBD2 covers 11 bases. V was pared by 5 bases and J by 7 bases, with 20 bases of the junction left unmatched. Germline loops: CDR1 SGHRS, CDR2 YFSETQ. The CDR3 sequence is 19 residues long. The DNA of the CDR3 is TGCGCCAGCAGTCGAATCAGTCCAGTTGTAGCGGGGGGGAGAAATGAGCAGTTCTTC. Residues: CASSRISPVVAGGRNEQFF.

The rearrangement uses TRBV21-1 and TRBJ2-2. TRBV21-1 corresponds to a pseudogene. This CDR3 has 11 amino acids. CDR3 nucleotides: TGTGCCAGCAAACACACCGGGGAGCTGTTTTTT. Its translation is CASKHTGELFF.

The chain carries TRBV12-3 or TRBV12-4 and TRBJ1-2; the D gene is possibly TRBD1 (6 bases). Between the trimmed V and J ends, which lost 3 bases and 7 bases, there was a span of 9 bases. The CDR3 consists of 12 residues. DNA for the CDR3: TGTGCCAGCAGTTTCAGGGGAAGTGGCTACACCTTC. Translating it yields CASSFRGSGYTF.

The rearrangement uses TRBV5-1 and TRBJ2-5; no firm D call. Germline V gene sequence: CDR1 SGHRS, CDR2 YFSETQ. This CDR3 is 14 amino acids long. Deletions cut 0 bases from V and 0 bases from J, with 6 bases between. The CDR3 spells CASSLVPDQETQYF. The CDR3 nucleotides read TGCGCCAGCAGCTTGGTCCCGGACCAAGAGACCCAGTACTTC.

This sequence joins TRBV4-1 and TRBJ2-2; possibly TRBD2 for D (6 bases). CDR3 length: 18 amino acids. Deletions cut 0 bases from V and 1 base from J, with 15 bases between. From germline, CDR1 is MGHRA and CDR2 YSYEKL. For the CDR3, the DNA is TGCGCCAGCAGCCAAGACCCAGGGAGGTCGGGGAACACCGGGGAGCTGTTTTTT. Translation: CASSQDPGRSGNTGELFF.